A selection of T cell receptor beta chains follows, all from one sample in a study of blood T cell repertoires in COVID-19. The repertoire was sequenced with immunoSEQ multiplex PCR; TCRdb's copy has only in-frame clones and lacks some. Of about 150,000 clones in the sample, approximately 86% were seen once. The specimen was peripheral blood. The origin of the receptors is a man aged 70-80 years with acute or convalescent COVID-19. The CDR3 runs from the conserved cysteine through the conserved F or W. A D gene is named only where the DNA matches it firmly. Size is omitted from some rows. Given values are once, few, many or a class for expanded clones.

clone size	D gene	J gene	V gene	CDR3 DNA	CDR3 protein
-	-	TRBJ1-1	TRBV7-3	TGTGCCAGCAGCTCCCTCCCCAACACTGAAGCTTTCTTT	CASSSLPNTEAFF
-	TRBD2	TRBJ2-3	TRBV7-9	TGTGCCAGCAGCCCGTCGACTAGCGGGAGCTGGGGCACAGATACGCAGTATTTT	CASSPSTSGSWGTDTQYF
few	TRBD1	TRBJ2-5	TRBV19	TGTGCCAGTAGGGACAGGGGGCAGGAGACCCAGTACTTC	CASRDRGQETQYF
-	-	TRBJ2-7	TRBV13	TGTGCCAGCAGCCCGCGGGGGCCCTACGAGCAGTACTTC	CASSPRGPYEQYF
-	TRBD2	TRBJ2-2	TRBV9	TGTGCCAGCAGCCCTCGGACTAGCGGGAGTACCGGGGAGCTGTTTTTT	CASSPRTSGSTGELFF
once	-	TRBJ2-5	TRBV10-1	TGCGCCAGCAGTGTACGGGGTGGAGAGACCCAGTACTTC	CASSVRGGETQYF
-	-	TRBJ2-5	TRBV5-4	TGTGCCAGCAGCAAGAGCGGGTTACAAGAGACCCAGTACTTC	CASSKSGLQETQYF
-	-	TRBJ2-5	TRBV28	TGTGCCAGCAGTGTCCCGGGTTCGGGTCAAGAGACCCAGTACTTC	CASSVPGSGQETQYF
-	TRBD1	TRBJ1-1	TRBV3-1/TRBV3-2	TGTTTCGGGACAGTCCATGAAGCTTTCTTT	CFGTVHEAFF
-	TRBD2	TRBJ2-3	TRBV12-3/TRBV12-4	TGTGCCAGCAGGGGACTAGCGGCATATACGCAGTATTTT	CASRGLAAYTQYF
-	-	TRBJ2-1	TRBV12-3/TRBV12-4	TGTGCCAGCGGGGCAGGGGCCTACAATGAGCAGTTCTTC	CASGAGAYNEQFF
-	-	TRBJ1-4	TRBV10-3	TGTGCCATCAGTGAGGAGGGCCTGGACGGGAAACTGTTTTTT	CAISEEGLDGKLFF
once	TRBD2	TRBJ2-3	TRBV7-2	TGTGCCTCAGGGAGGAGGACTAGCCGAACAGATACGCAGTATTTT	CASGRRTSRTDTQYF
once	-	TRBJ2-7	TRBV4-3	TGCGCCAGCAGCCAAGATACAGGGAGCTCCTACGAGCAGTACTTC	CASSQDTGSSYEQYF
few	-	TRBJ2-1	TRBV4-3	TGCGCCAGCAGCCAGGGGCCTAGAATGGGTGAGCAGTTCTTC	CASSQGPRMGEQFF
once	TRBD2	TRBJ2-2	TRBV5-1	TGCGCCAGCAGCCCTGGTATAGCGGGAGGGACCGGGGAGCTGTTTTTT	CASSPGIAGGTGELFF
-	TRBD2	TRBJ2-7	TRBV27	TGTGCCAGCAGCCCTGTAGCGGGAGGCCTCTCCTACGAGCAGTACTTC	CASSPVAGGLSYEQYF
-	TRBD1	TRBJ2-6	TRBV18	TGTGCCAGCTCACCATTGGGGACAGGGAACTCTGGGGCCAACGTCCTGACTTTC	CASSPLGTGNSGANVLTF
once	-	TRBJ1-5	TRBV28	TGTGCCAGCAGCGATACAGGGAGCGGCAATCAGCCCCAGCATTTT	CASSDTGSGNQPQHF
-	-	TRBJ2-5	TRBV3-1/TRBV3-2	TGTGCCAGCAGCCCCTCCCCGGGTCCTCAAGAGACCCAGTACTTC	CASSPSPGPQETQYF
-	-	TRBJ2-5	TRBV18	TGTGCCAGCTCACCAAGGGGGAACCAAGAGACCCAGTACTTC	CASSPRGNQETQYF
-	TRBD1	TRBJ2-5	TRBV14	TGTGCCAGCAGCCAAGGAAAATGGACAGGGCCATTAGAGACCCAGTACTTC	CASSQGKWTGPLETQYF
-	TRBD1	TRBJ2-7	TRBV25-1	TGTGCCAGCAGTGCGGGACAGGGGGCGAGGGAGCAGTACTTC	CASSAGQGAREQYF
-	-	TRBJ2-2	TRBV6-2/TRBV6-3	TGTGCCAGCAGTTACTTGTGGGGGACTAACACCGGGGAGCTGTTTTTT	CASSYLWGTNTGELFF
-	TRBD2	TRBJ2-5	TRBV11-1	TGTGCCAGCAGCCCGCTTGGACTAGCGGGAGGTCAGACCCAGTACTTC	CASSPLGLAGGQTQYF
-	TRBD1	TRBJ1-2	TRBV9	TGTGCCAGCAGCGTAGCTGAACAGGGGGCCCATGGCTACACCTTC	CASSVAEQGAHGYTF
-	-	TRBJ2-7	TRBV7-3	TGTGCCAGCAGCTCCGAGGACAGCTACGAGCAGTACTTC	CASSSEDSYEQYF
-	-	TRBJ2-1	TRBV10-2	TGCGCCAGCAGGGCCCCTAGCGAGGGTGAGCAGTTCTTC	CASRAPSEGEQFF
-	-	TRBJ1-3	TRBV4-1	TGCGCCAGCAGCCAAGACCCCTCCAGGCGAGCAAGATCTGGAAACACCATATATTTT	CASSQDPSRRARSGNTIYF
few	-	TRBJ2-3	TRBV9	TGTGCCAGCAGCCCAGGGGTCCCCACAGATACGCAGTATTTT	CASSPGVPTDTQYF
-	-	TRBJ1-2	TRBV28	TGTGCCAGCAGTCCCCGACCACAGGGTTGGTATGGCTACACCTTC	CASSPRPQGWYGYTF
-	-	TRBJ1-2	TRBV7-2	TGTGCCAGCAGCCCCCAGTTGACAGCAGATGGCTACACCTTC	CASSPQLTADGYTF
-	TRBD1	TRBJ1-6	TRBV28	TGTGCCAGCAGTTTAGGCACAGGGGCAAATTCACCCCTCCACTTT	CASSLGTGANSPLHF
-	TRBD2	TRBJ2-1	TRBV6-6	TGTGCCAGCAGTTACTCGTCTAGCGGGATCAATGAGCAGTTCTTC	CASSYSSSGINEQFF
few	TRBD2	TRBJ2-7	TRBV6-5	TGTGCCAGCAGTCGGGGACTAGCGGGAGGTGACGAGCAGTACTTC	CASSRGLAGGDEQYF
-	-	TRBJ1-4	TRBV2	TGTGCCAGCAGGTCCGGGATCGAGGTGGCAAAACTGTTTTTT	CASRSGIEVAKLFF
-	TRBD2	TRBJ2-1	TRBV18	TGTGCCAGCTCATCGAACCCGGGACTACCAGGCAACAATGAGCAGTTCTTC	CASSSNPGLPGNNEQFF
-	TRBD1	TRBJ1-6	TRBV27	TGTGCCAGCACCGACAGGGGAGGGACCTATAATTCACCCCTCCACTTT	CASTDRGGTYNSPLHF
-	TRBD2	TRBJ2-5	TRBV5-1	TGCGCCAGCAGCTTGGCCCCGACTAGCGGGAGTGTCGGGCAAGAGACCCAGTACTTC	CASSLAPTSGSVGQETQYF
-	-	TRBJ1-6	TRBV28	TGTGCCAGCAGCCCAGCAGGGGATTCATATAATTCACCCCTCCACTTT	CASSPAGDSYNSPLHF
once	-	TRBJ1-6	TRBV5-4	TGTGCCAGCAGCTCCCCGGAAGGGGGAGTTGTTTCACCCCTCCACTTT	CASSSPEGGVVSPLHF
-	TRBD1	TRBJ2-7	TRBV30	TGTGCCTGGAGTCCACCGGGACAGGTCTACGAGCAGTACTTC	CAWSPPGQVYEQYF
-	-	TRBJ2-5	TRBV7-2	TGTGCCAGCAGCTTAGCCGGTCACCACCAAGAGACCCAGTACTTC	CASSLAGHHQETQYF
-	TRBD2	TRBJ2-5	TRBV4-2	TGTGCCAGCAGCCAAGTATCTAGCGGGACGGGGGAGACCCAGTACTTC	CASSQVSSGTGETQYF
-	TRBD1	TRBJ1-5	TRBV29-1	TGCAGCGTCGGGACAGGGGACAATCAGCCCCAGCATTTT	CSVGTGDNQPQHF
-	TRBD2	TRBJ2-3	TRBV10-3	TGTGCCATCAGTGGGGTGAGTGCGGGAGGCACAGATACGCAGTATTTT	CAISGVSAGGTDTQYF
few	TRBD1	TRBJ1-5	TRBV2	TGTGCCAGCAGCGTCCCGGGACAGGATTTGGGAGTTCAGCCCCAGCATTTT	CASSVPGQDLGVQPQHF
-	-	TRBJ1-4	TRBV29-1	TGCAGCGTGACCAGGGGTGAAAAACTGTTTTTT	CSVTRGEKLFF
-	TRBD1	TRBJ2-5	TRBV2	TGTGCCAGCAGGGCGACAGGGGTAGGACAAGAGACCCAGTACTTC	CASRATGVGQETQYF
-	TRBD2	TRBJ2-7	TRBV27	TGTGCCAGCGGGACTAGCGGGACCTACGAGCAGTACTTC	CASGTSGTYEQYF
-	TRBD2	TRBJ2-1	TRBV9	TGTGCCAGCAGCGTAGATGGTGGCGGGGGATACAATGAGCAGTTCTTC	CASSVDGGGGYNEQFF
-	-	TRBJ2-7	TRBV29-1	TGCAGCGTTGAAGAAGGGGCAGGGGTGTTCTACGAGCAGTACTTC	CSVEEGAGVFYEQYF
-	-	TRBJ1-1	TRBV7-2	TGTGCCAGCAGCCCGTGGCGACAGGCTGCAACTGAAGCTTTCTTT	CASSPWRQAATEAFF
once	TRBD2	TRBJ2-1	TRBV7-6	TGTGCCAGCACCAAGACTAGCGGGAACTCCTACAATGAGCAGTTCTTC	CASTKTSGNSYNEQFF